The clone carrying this T cell receptor (beta chain) was seen many times. Its specificity is unknown. The sample is drawn from a study of blood T cells in healthy people across ages. Study-level findings and limits: When one million T cells were used, diversity estimates were thought to be underestimates. There were more naive CD4+ cells and higher diversity in long-lived donors than in aged donors.

The CDR3 extends over 16 amino acids. Looked up from germline, CDR1 is SGDLS and CDR2 is YYNGEE. V was shortened by 2 bases and J by 1 base, with 13 bases between the two germline ends. Sample-barcoded 5' priming and a J-beta primer mix drove a second PCR of roughly 7 to 11 cycles. Each CDR3 protein is one row after TCRdb ran MiXCR on the 5' RACE reads. The sample includes approximately 800,000 distinct CDR3 sequences, 35% to 50% seen only once; the top ten take around 18%. It was ten milliliters of peripheral blood that were drawn from each donor. Each sample yielded at least 5 micrograms of PBMC total RNA.

Sequencing was carried out using blood. The receptor was isolated from a man older than 75 in good health. The chain links TRBV9 to TRBJ2-1; the D gene is possibly TRBD2 (6 bases). This CDR3 reads CASSVDSGDSYNEQFF. The CDR3 DNA follows: TGTGCCAGCAGCGTTGACTCGGGAGATTCCTACAATGAGCAGTTCTTC. Drawing the rest from reference TRBV9 and TRBJ2-1, the complete variable domain is DSGVTQTPKHLITATGQRVTLRCSPRSGDLSVYWYQQSLDQGLQFLIQYYNGEERAKGNILERFSAQQFPDLHSELNLSSLELGDSALYFCASSVDSGDSYNEQFFGPGTRLTVL.